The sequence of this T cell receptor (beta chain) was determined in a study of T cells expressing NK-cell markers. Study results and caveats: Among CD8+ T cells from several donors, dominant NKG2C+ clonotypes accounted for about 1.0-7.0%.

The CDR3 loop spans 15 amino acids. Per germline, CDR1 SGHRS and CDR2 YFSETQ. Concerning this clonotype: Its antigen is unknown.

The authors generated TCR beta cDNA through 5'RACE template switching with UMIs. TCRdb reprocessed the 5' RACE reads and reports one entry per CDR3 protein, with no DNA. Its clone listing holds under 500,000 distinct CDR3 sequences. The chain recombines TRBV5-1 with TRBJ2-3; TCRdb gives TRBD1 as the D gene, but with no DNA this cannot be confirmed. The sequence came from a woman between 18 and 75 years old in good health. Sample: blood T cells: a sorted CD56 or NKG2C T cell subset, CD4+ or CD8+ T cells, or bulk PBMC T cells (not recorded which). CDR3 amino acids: CASSLADRGTDTQYF. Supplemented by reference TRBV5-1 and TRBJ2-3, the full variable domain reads KAGVTQTPRYLIKTRGQQVTLSCSPISGHRSVSWYQQTPGQGLQFLFEYFSETQRNKGNFPGRFSGRQFSNSRSEMNVSTLELGDSALYLCASSLADRGTDTQYFGPGTRLTVL.